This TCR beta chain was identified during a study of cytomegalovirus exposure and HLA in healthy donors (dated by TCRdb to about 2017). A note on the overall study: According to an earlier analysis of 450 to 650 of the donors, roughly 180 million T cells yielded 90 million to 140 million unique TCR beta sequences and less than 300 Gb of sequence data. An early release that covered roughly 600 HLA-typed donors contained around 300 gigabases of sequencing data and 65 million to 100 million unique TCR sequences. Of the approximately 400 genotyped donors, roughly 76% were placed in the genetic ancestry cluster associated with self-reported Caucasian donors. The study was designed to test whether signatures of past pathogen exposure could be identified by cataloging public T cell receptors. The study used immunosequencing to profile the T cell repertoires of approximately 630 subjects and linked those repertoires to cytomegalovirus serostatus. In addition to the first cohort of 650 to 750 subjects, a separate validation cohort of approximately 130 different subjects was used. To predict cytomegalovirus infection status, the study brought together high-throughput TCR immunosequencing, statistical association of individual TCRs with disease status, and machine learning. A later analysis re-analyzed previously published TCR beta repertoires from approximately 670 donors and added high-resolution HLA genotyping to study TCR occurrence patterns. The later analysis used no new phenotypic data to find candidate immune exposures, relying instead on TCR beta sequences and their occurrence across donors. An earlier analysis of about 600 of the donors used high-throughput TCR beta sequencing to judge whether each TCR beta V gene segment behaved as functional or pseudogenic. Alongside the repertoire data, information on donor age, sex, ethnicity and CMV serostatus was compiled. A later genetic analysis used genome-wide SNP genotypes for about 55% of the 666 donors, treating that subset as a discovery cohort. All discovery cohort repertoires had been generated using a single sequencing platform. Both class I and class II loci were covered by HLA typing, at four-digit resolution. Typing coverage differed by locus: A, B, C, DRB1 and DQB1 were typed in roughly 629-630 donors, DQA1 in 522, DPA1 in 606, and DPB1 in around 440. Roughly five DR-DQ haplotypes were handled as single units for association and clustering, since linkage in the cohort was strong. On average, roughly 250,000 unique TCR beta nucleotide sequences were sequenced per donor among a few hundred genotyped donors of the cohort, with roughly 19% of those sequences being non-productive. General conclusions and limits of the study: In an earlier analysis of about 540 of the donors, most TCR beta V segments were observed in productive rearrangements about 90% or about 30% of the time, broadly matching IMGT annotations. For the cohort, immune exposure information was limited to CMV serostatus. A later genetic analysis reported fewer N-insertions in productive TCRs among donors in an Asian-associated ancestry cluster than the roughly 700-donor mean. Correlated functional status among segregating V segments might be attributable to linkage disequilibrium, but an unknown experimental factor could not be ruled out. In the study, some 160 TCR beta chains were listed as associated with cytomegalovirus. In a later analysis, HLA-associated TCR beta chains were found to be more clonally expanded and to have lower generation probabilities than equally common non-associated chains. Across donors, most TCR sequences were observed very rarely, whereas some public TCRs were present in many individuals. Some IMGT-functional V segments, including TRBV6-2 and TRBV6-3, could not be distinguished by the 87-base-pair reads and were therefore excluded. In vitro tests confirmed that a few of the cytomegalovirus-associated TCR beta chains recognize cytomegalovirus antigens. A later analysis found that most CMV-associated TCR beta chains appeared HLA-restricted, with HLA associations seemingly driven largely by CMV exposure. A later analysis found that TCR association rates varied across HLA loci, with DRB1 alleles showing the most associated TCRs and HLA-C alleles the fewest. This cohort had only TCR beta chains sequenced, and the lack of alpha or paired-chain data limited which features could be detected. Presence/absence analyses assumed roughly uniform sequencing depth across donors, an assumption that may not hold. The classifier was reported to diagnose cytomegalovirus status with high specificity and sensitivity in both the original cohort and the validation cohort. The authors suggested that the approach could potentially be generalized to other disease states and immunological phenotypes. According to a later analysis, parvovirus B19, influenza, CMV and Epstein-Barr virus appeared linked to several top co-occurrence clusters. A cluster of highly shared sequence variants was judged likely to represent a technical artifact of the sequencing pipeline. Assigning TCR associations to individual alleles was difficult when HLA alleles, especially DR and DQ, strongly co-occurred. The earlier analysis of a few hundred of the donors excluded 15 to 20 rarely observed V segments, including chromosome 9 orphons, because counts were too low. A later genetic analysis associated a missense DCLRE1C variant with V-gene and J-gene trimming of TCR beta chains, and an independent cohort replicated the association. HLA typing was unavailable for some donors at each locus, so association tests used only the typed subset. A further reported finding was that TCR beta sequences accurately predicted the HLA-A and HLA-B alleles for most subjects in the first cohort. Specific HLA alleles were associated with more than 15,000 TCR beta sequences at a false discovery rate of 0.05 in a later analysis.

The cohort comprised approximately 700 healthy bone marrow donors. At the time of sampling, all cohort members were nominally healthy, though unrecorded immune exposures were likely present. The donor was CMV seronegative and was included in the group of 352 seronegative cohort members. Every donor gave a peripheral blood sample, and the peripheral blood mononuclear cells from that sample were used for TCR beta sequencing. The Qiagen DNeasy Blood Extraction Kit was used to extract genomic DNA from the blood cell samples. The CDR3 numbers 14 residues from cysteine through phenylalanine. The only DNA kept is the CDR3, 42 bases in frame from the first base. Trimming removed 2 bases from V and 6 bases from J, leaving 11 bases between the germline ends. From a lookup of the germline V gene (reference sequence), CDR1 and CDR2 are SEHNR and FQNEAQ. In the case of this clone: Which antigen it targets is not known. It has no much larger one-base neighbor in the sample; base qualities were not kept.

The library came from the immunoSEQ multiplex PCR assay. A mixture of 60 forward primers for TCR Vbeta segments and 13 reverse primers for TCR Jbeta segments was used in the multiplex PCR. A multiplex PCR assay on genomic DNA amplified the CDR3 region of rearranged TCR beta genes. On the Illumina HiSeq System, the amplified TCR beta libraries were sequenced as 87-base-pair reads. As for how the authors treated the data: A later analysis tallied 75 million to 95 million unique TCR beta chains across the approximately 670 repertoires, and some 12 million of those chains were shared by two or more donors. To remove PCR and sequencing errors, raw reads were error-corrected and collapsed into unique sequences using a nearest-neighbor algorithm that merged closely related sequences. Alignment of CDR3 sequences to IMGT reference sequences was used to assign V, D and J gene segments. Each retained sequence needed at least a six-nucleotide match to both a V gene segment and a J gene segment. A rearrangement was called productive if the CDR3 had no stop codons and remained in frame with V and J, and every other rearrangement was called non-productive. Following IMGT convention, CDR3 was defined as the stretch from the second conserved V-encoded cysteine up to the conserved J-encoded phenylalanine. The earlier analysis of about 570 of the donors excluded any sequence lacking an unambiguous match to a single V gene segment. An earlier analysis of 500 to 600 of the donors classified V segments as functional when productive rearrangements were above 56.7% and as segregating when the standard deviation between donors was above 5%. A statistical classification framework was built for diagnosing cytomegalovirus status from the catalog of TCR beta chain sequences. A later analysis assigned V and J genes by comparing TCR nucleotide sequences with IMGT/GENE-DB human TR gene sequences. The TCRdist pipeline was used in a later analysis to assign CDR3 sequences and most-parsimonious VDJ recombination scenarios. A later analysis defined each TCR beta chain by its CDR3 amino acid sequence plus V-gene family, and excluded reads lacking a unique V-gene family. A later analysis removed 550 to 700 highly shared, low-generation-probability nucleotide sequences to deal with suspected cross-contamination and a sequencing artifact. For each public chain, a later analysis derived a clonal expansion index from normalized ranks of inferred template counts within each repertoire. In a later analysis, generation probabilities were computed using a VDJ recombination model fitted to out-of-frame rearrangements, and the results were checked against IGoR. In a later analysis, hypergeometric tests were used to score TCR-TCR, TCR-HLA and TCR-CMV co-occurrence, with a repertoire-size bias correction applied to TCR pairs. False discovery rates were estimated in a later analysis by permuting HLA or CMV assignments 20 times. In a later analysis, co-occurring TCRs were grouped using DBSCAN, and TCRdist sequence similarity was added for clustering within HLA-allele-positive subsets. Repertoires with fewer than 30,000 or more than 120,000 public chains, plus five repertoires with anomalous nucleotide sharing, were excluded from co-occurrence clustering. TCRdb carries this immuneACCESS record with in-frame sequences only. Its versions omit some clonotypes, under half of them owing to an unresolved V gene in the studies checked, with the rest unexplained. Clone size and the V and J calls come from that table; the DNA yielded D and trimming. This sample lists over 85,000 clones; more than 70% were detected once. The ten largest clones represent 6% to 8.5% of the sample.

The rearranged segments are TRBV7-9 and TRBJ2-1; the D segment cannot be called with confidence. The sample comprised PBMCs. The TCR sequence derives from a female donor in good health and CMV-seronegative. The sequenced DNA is TGTGCCAGCAGCTTACTCCTACAGAGCAATGAGCAGTTCTTC. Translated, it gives CASSLLLQSNEQFF.